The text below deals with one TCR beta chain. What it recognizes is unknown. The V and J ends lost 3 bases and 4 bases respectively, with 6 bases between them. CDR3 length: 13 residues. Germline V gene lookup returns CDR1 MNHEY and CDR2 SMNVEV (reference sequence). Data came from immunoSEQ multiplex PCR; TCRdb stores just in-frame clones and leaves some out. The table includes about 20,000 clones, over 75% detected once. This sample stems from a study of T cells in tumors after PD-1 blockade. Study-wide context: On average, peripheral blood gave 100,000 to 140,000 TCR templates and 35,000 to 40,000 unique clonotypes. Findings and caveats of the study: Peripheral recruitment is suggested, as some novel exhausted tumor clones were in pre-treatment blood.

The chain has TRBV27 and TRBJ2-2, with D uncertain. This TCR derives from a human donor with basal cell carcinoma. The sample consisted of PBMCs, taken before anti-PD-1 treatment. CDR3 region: CASSFRSTGELFF. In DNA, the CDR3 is TGTGCCAGCAGTTTTAGGAGCACCGGGGAGCTGTTTTTT.